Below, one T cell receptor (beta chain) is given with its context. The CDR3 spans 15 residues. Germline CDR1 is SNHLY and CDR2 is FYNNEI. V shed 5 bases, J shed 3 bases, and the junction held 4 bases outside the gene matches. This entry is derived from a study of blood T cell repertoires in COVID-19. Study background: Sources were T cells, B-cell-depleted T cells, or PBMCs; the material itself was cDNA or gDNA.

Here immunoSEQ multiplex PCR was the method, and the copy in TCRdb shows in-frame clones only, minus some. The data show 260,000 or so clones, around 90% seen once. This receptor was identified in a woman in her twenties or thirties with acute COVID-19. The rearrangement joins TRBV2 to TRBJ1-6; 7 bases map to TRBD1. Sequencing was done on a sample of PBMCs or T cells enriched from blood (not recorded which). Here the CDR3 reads CASSTGADYNSPLHF. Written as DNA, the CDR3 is TGTGCCAGCAGTACAGGGGCAGACTATAATTCACCCCTCCACTTT.